This TCR beta chain was sequenced in a study of blood T cell repertoires in COVID-19. Study as a whole: The samples span acute and convalescent COVID-19 from the United States, Italy and Spain. Sample material is recorded as cDNA or gDNA derived from T cells, B-cell-depleted T cells, or PBMCs.

In the authors' methods: The authors estimated nucleated cell counts from reference gene primer amplification. Clones were read by immunoSEQ multiplex PCR, and TCRdb kept only the in-frame ones, dropping some. D and trimming come from the DNA, and the V and J calls and clone size come from that table. The table shows roughly 190,000 clones, with nearly 90% occurring only once. This sequence originates from a woman aged 40-49 years who had recovered from COVID-19. Source material: peripheral blood.

CDR3 nucleotides: TGTGCCACCAGTGATGCGGCAGCGGGAGGGGAGGATGAGCAGTTCTTC. Translated: CATSDAAAGGEDEQFF. The chain is built from TRBV24-1 and TRBJ2-1; 10 bases agree with TRBD2. V lost 3 bases, J lost 8 bases, and 9 bases stayed unmatched. CDR1 and CDR2 (germline): KGHDR, SFDVKD. The CDR3 extends over 16 amino acids.